This passage covers 15 T cell receptor beta chains from one sample sequenced in a study of vaccination effects on CD4 cells after COVID-19. Sequencing followed a ViraFEST assay step that expanded antigen-specific CD4+ T cells with viral peptide pools. Investigators separated out CD4+ T cells once less than 11 days of culture had passed. Vaccine recipients had no previous SARS-CoV-2 infection; their nucleocapsid antibodies were negative. These TCRs are of unknown antigen specificity. Sequenced by immunoSEQ multiplex PCR; TCRdb stores in-frame clones only, minus some. The sample records roughly 65,000 clones, 65% to 85% being singletons. The sequencing here drew on CD4+ T cells from PBMCs cultured with HCoV-NL63 spike peptides, taken before COVID-19 vaccination. Receptor source: a human donor who received a COVID-19 vaccine.

V gene TRBV20-1 combines with J gene TRBJ1-4; D may be TRBD1 (5 bases). The CDR3 sequence is 13 residues long. Germline-derived CDR1 and CDR2 are DFQATT and SNEGSKA (reference sequence). V lost 3 bases to trimming and J lost 11 bases, with 16 bases between them. This chain's CDR3 is CSASLAGLSKLFF. The CDR3, as DNA: TGCAGTGCTAGTTTGGCAGGGTTAAGTAAACTGTTTTTT.

CDR3 bases: TGTGCCATCAGACAGGACAGGGGCTCCTACAATGAGCAGTTCTTC. This translates into CAIRQDRGSYNEQFF. The gene calls are TRBV10-3 and TRBJ2-1, with 9 nucleotides matching TRBD1. Germline CDR1 and CDR2: ENHRY and SYGVKD. Trimming removed 6 bases from V and 0 bases from J; junction bases left unmatched: 3. The CDR3 extends over 15 amino acids.

Only a few counts were recorded for this clone. The chain joins TRBV5-1 to TRBJ2-1; D gene ambiguous. Germline CDR1 SGHRS, CDR2 YFSETQ. V dropped 0 bases and J dropped 6 bases, with 13 bases sitting between them. The CDR3 has 15 amino acids. The CDR3 DNA is TGCGCCAGCAGCTTGGTCCTGGGCCAGCTCAATGAGCAGTTCTTC. Its protein product is CASSLVLGQLNEQFF.

V is TRBV7-3 and J is TRBJ2-1; weak D call: TRBD2 (5 bases). The CDR3 loop spans 17 amino acids. Trimming left V 2 bases short and J 0 bases short, with 14 bases between. Germline V gene lookup returns CDR1 SGHTA and CDR2 FQGTGA. CDR3 region: CASSLSPPGNSYNEQFF. In nucleotides, the CDR3 is TGTGCCAGCAGCTTATCCCCCCCGGGAAACTCCTACAATGAGCAGTTCTTC.

This chain joins TRBV3-1 (or the pseudogene TRBV3-2) and TRBJ2-1; D remains ambiguous. This CDR3 contains 15 residues. Germline CDR1 is LGHDT and CDR2 is YNNKEL (reference sequence). Deletions cut 1 base from V and 3 bases from J, with 10 bases between. The CDR3 reads CASSQGQQIYNEQFF. Here the CDR3 DNA reads TGTGCCAGCAGCCAAGGGCAGCAAATCTACAATGAGCAGTTCTTC.

The chain employs TRBV27 and TRBJ2-5; the D call may be TRBD1 or TRBD2 (5 bases each). This CDR3 has 14 residues. Germline CDR1 reads MNHEY; CDR2 reads SMNVEV (reference sequence). Trimming cost V 2 bases and J 5 bases, with 12 bases left between them. CDR3 sequence (DNA): TGTGCCAGCAGTTTACTGGGACGGCCGGAGACCCAGTACTTC. This gives the protein CASSLLGRPETQYF.

The V and J genes are TRBV29-1 and TRBJ1-4, with D possibly being TRBD1 (5 bases). CDR1 SQVTM and CDR2 ANQGSEA come from the germline V gene. V was shortened by 6 bases and J by 8 bases, with 19 bases between the two germline ends. CDR3 size: 14 residues. CDR3 DNA sequence: TGCAGCGTCCGATTACAGGCCTCTTTGGAAAAACTGTTTTTT. Its translation is CSVRLQASLEKLFF. The variable domain in full, completed from reference TRBV29-1 and TRBJ1-4, reads SAVISQKPSRDICQRGTSLTIQCQVDSQVTMMFWYRQQPGQSLTLIATANQGSEATYESGFVIDKFPISRPNLTFSTLTVSNMSPEDSSIYLCSVRLQASLEKLFFGSGTQLSVL.

The chain couples TRBV2 to TRBJ1-1; D not certain. This CDR3 has 14 residues. Germline CDR1 SNHLY, CDR2 FYNNEI. V dropped 2 bases and J dropped 1 base, with 8 bases sitting between them. The CDR3 nucleotides are TGTGCCAGCAGTGAACCCCCATCGAACACTGAAGCTTTCTTT. It is translated as CASSEPPSNTEAFF.

This clone appeared once. V gene TRBV6-1 combines with J gene TRBJ1-2; the D is unclear. CDR1 and CDR2 from the germline V gene are MNHNS and SASEGT. The CDR3 totals 15 residues. Trimming stripped 2 bases from V and 0 bases from J, with 10 bases between. CDR3 in amino acids: CASSERFGANYGYTF. The CDR3 DNA is TGTGCCAGCAGTGAACGGTTCGGAGCTAACTATGGCTACACCTTC.

The chain is built from TRBV12-3 or TRBV12-4 and TRBJ2-5, with 8 bases aligning to TRBD1. With 8 bases clipped from V and 5 bases from J, the junction kept 7 bases outside the gene matches. The CDR3 loop spans 13 amino acids. CDR3 loop: CASGDRSFETQYF. The CDR3 nucleotides read TGTGCCAGCGGGGACAGGTCGTTTGAGACCCAGTACTTC.

In DNA form, the CDR3 reads TGTGCCAGCAGTGATCTAGCCGTGACGGGGGAGCAGTACGTC. Amino acids: CASSDLAVTGEQYV. V gene TRBV2 combines with J gene TRBJ2-7, with TRBD2 as a possible D gene (5 bases). Deletions cut 3 bases from V and 7 bases from J, with 16 bases between. CDR1 and CDR2 from the germline V gene are SNHLY and FYNNEI. The CDR3 is made up of 14 amino acids.

This sequence joins TRBV28 and TRBJ2-2, with no clear D. The CDR3 extends over 13 amino acids. The germline V gene encodes CDR1 MDHEN and CDR2 SYDVKM. Between the trimmed V and J ends, which lost 6 bases and 7 bases, there was a span of 12 bases. The CDR3 sequence is CASRGPWRGELFF. The CDR3 DNA follows: TGTGCCAGCAGGGGCCCTTGGCGCGGGGAGCTGTTTTTT.

The CDR3 nucleotides are TGTGCCAGCAGCTTTACAGGTCCTTCCTCTGGAAACACCATATATTTT. Amino acids: CASSFTGPSSGNTIYF. The chain combines TRBV7-9 with TRBJ1-3, with TRBD1 as a possible D gene (5 bases). CDR1 is SEHNR, CDR2 FQNEAQ, per germline (reference sequence). V dropped 3 bases and J dropped 0 bases, with 12 bases sitting between them. There are 16 residues in the CDR3.

As for this clone: The identical CDR3 is also encoded by other nucleotide sequences in the sample. The CDR3 is CASSWGRPGGANVLTF. Here the CDR3 DNA reads TGTGCCAGCAGCTGGGGACGTCCTGGGGGGGCCAACGTCCTGACTTTC. The chain joins TRBV7-3 to TRBJ2-6; D may be TRBD1 or TRBD2 (5 bases each). CDR3 length: 16 residues. Trimming removed 4 bases at V and 4 bases at J, with 14 bases between. Germline V gene lookup returns CDR1 SGHTA and CDR2 FQGTGA.

The V and J genes are TRBV7-7 and TRBJ1-3, with D hard to call. The CDR3 runs to 11 residues. V lost 4 bases and J 2 bases, leaving 0 bases between the germline ends. Germline V gene sequence: CDR1 SSHAT, CDR2 FNYEAQ (reference sequence). CDR3 sequence reads: CASSSGNTIYF. The CDR3 DNA reads TGTGCCAGCAGCTCTGGAAACACCATATATTTT.